This record covers a single TCR beta chain. The method was immunoSEQ multiplex PCR; TCRdb's version includes in-frame clones alone and lacks a portion of them. The sample records about 170,000 clones, roughly 85% being singletons. These data are taken from a study of blood T cell repertoires in COVID-19. Study details: Sources were T cells, B-cell-depleted T cells, or PBMCs; the material itself was cDNA or gDNA.

Living in 24 US areas, the participants were between roughly 18 and 90 years of age. The J segment lost 2 bases and the V segment lost 0 bases, leaving 1 base of the junction unmatched. CDR1 and CDR2 from the germline V gene are MNHEY and SVGAGI. This CDR3 has 15 amino acids. The rearrangement links TRBV6-5 to TRBJ2-7; 10 bases match TRBD2. The TCR comes from a woman between 65 and 79 years old in a cohort exposed to, infected with or recovered from COVID-19 (not recorded which). The sample taken for sequencing was PBMCs or T cells enriched from blood (not recorded which). The CDR3 nucleotides are TGTGCCAGCAGTTACTCAGCGGGAGGGCCCTACGAGCAGTACTTC. It specifies CASSYSAGGPYEQYF.